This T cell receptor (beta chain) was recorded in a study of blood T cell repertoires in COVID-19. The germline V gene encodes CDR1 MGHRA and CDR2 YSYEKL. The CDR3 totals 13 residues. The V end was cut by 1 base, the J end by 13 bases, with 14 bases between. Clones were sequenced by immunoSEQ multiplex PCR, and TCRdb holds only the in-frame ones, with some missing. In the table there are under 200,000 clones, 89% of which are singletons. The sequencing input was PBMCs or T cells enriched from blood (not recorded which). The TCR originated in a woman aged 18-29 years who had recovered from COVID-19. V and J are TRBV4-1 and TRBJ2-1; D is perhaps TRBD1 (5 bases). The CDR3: CASSQGTPSEQFF. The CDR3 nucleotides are TGCGCCAGCAGCCAAGGGACACCGTCGGAACAGTTCTTC.